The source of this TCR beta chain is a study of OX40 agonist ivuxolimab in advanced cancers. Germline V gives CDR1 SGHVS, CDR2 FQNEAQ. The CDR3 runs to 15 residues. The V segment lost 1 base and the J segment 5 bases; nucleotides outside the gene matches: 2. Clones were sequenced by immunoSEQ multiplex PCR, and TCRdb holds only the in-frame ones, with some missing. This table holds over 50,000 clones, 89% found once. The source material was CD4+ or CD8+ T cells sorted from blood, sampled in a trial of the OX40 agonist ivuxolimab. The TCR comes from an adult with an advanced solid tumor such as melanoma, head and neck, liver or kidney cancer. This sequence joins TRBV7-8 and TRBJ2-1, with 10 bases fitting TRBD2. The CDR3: CASSLEAGGHNEQFF. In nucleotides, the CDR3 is TGTGCCAGCAGCTTAGAAGCGGGAGGGCACAATGAGCAGTTCTTC.